This paragraph reports one TCR beta chain. Its antigen is unknown. MiXCR was run by TCRdb on the 5' RACE reads, yielding one entry per CDR3 protein. There are around 540,000 distinct CDR3 sequences in the sample; roughly 13% occur only once, and approximately 7% lies in the top ten. The sample comes from a study of CD8 T cells in ankylosing spondylitis. Regarding the study as a whole: In ankylosing spondylitis blood, a motif of roughly 8 highly homologous TCR beta variants appeared characteristic. Peripheral blood samples showed relatively rare disease-linked clones, and these clones were CD8+.

The germline CDR1 and CDR2 sequences are SGHRS and YFSETQ. The CDR3 extends over 15 amino acids. The V gene lost 1 base and the J gene lost 6 bases, with 11 bases spanning the gap. The clonotype was recovered from a male donor with ankylosing spondylitis. The V and J genes are TRBV5-1 and TRBJ1-6; D is perhaps TRBD1 (5 bases). Material: blood, either unsorted or a sorted T cell fraction (not recorded which). The CDR3 region has the DNA TGCGCCAGCAGCTTGACAGGCGTCCTTAATTCACCCCTCCACTTT. Translated, it gives CASSLTGVLNSPLHF.